Given below is one T cell receptor beta chain in context. This record belongs to a study of low-dose radiotherapy and immunotherapy resistance in tumors. First-strand cDNA relied on TRAV- and TRBV-specific primers spanning alpha and beta chains. TCR amplification used 20 to 25 PCR cycles, a constant-region primer and a V-primer adapter. TCRdb processed the reads anew with MiXCR; each CDR3 protein has one entry. The data contain about 30,000 distinct CDR3 sequences, approximately 49% of them singletons. Time point indicated: after trial treatment. As to treatment: LDRT plus nivolumab, ipilimumab, low-dose cyclophosphamide and aspirin (RACIN trial). From germline, CDR1 is SGHDT and CDR2 YYEEEE. Trimming removed 1 base from V and 3 bases from J, with 7 bases in between. This CDR3 has 13 amino acids.

This sequence was found in a male donor with gallbladder cancer. The source was PBMCs, collected after low-dose radiotherapy plus immunotherapy. V is TRBV5-6 and J is TRBJ1-2, with D hard to call. CDR3 nucleotides: TGTGCCAGCAGCTTGCCTATCTACTATGGCTACACCTTC. Its protein is CASSLPIYYGYTF. Full variable domain (rest looked up from reference TRBV5-6 and TRBJ1-2): DAGVTQSPTHLIKTRGQQVTLRCSPKSGHDTVSWYQQALGQGPQFIFQYYEEEERQRGNFPDRFSGHQFPNYSSELNVNALLLGDSALYLCASSLPIYYGYTFGSGTRLTVV.